In this sample, the clone carrying this T cell receptor beta chain turned up many times. The target antigen is unknown. Time point reported: patch test 2, 6 weeks after DPC sensitization. Treatment meaning: therapeutic diphenylcyclopropenone sensitization with weekly scalp DPC. Extraction yielded total RNA from whole blood (unfractionated). The record originates from a study of human T cells and chemical hapten exposure. Study at large: All through the approximately 25-week study, the scalp of each patient received diphenylcyclopropenone doses weekly. Recorded diagnoses among the mostly female patients were alopecia areata, totalis or universalis. Study-level points and caveats: High-frequency TCRs, those above 1 in 1000, stayed the same after DPC sensitization.

TCRdb reprocessed the RACE reads with MiXCR, giving one entry per CDR3 protein. Of tens of thousands of distinct CDR3 sequences listed, more than 8.5% are singletons. The V and J ends lost 4 bases and 11 bases, in that order; junction bases with no gene match: 24. Germline values: CDR1 DFQATT, CDR2 SNEGSKA (reference sequence). The CDR3 totals 18 residues. The V gene is TRBV20-1, the J gene TRBJ1-5; TRBD1 matches at 9 bases. The receptor was derived from a woman aged 35 to 49 with alopecia areata. Some clones in this sample may be carry-over from other donors' samples. Sequencing used whole blood, obtained in connection with sensitization to the hapten diphenylcyclopropenone (DPC). The CDR3 nucleotides read TGCAGTGCTAAGAATATAAACAGGGGGCTGGTGGCAGGTGAGACCCAGCATTTT. Translation: CSAKNINRGLVAGETQHF.